The text below deals with one T cell receptor beta chain. Only in-frame clones appear in the TCRdb table, and some are missing; sequencing was by immunoSEQ multiplex PCR. The data show around 30,000 clones, 86% seen once. These data belong to a study of control samples from healthy donors and cancer patients. The sequence was obtained from a woman between 40 and 55 years old with lung cancer. Sequenced sample: PBMCs.

The CDR3 spells CASSLQGSSYNEQFF. For the CDR3, the DNA is TGCGCCAGCAGCTTGCAAGGGAGCTCCTACAATGAGCAGTTCTTC. The chain couples TRBV5-1 to TRBJ2-1; TRBD2 is a possible D gene (5 bases). This CDR3 is built from 15 residues. V lost 1 base, J lost 0 bases, and 8 bases lay in between. Germline loops: CDR1 SGHRS, CDR2 YFSETQ.